Sequencing of this T cell receptor beta chain was carried out in a study of T cells in Graves' hyperthyroidism and ophthalmopathy. Study-wide points: Before onset, by a median of approximately 6.8 months, the model predicted ophthalmopathy. The blood repertoire included most of the expanded thyroid clonotypes above 0.001. Patients with ophthalmopathy were separated from those with stable hyperthyroidism by a 13 V-J model.

The diagnoses drew upon clinical symptoms, serum thyroxine and TRAb, thyroid ultrasound and orbital computed tomography. Amplified TCR beta CDR3 regions came from RNA transcripts. Using the HTBI primer set, a first-round RT-PCR was run on the TCR CDR3. TCRdb reprocessed the multiplex PCR reads with MiXCR, giving one entry per CDR3 protein. The data contain around 620,000 distinct CDR3 sequences, about half of them singletons. This clonotype was seen many times. Its target is unknown. With 4 bases removed from V and 2 bases from J, the gap between germline ends came to 13 bases. The CDR3 is 15 residues long. Germline V CDR1 and CDR2: SGDLS, YYNGEE.

Sequencing was carried out using peripheral blood or thyroid tissue (not recorded which). The sequence came from an adult woman with Graves' disease, either hyperthyroidism or ophthalmopathy (not recorded which). The J gene is TRBJ1-5, the V gene TRBV9, with D maybe TRBD1 (5 bases). The CDR3 DNA is TGTGCCAGCAGCCCTCAGGGTTCGGGCAATCAGCCCCAGCATTTT. This gives the protein CASSPQGSGNQPQHF.